Presented here are 22 T cell receptor beta chains from one specimen sequenced in a study of breast tumors, draining lymph nodes, adjacent tissues. TCRdb processed the multiplex PCR reads anew with MiXCR; each CDR3 protein has one entry. The table includes 200,000 to 250,000 distinct CDR3 sequences, around 35% detected once. Breast cancer patients provided tissue from their axillary draining lymph nodes. The sample was axillary lymph node tissue. These TCRs come from a female donor with breast cancer. Some clones in this sample may be carry-over from other donors' samples.

This clonotype has a count of ten or more. The chain recombines TRBV12-3 or TRBV12-4 with TRBJ2-7; D not resolved. The CDR3 runs 13 residues. V lost 2 bases, J lost 0 bases, and 5 bases lay in between. CDR3 loop: CASSLLISYEQYF. CDR3 coding DNA: TGTGCCAGCAGTTTACTTATCTCCTACGAGCAGTACTTC.

Turning to this clonotype: With a much larger clone just one base away, this may be a read error. The chain links TRBV20-1 to TRBJ2-5; 7 bases agree with TRBD1. Trimming at V came to 6 bases and at J to 10 bases, leaving 14 bases not matched to a gene. Germline CDR1 and CDR2: DFQATT and SNEGSKA (reference sequence). This CDR3 is built from 13 residues. The CDR3 spells CSAMGTDWKSQYF. The CDR3 bases are TGCAGTGCAATGGGGACAGACTGGAAGAGCCAGTACTTC.

This clonotype appeared many times. As DNA, the CDR3 is TGTGCCAGCAGCTTAGCTTCGGAGCGGCAGTACTTC. Translating it yields CASSLASERQYF. V gene TRBV7-2 combines with J gene TRBJ2-7; D is uncertain. This CDR3 comprises 12 residues. With 0 bases removed from V and 9 bases from J, the gap between germline ends came to 9 bases. From germline, CDR1 is SGHTA and CDR2 FQGNSA.

The V gene is TRBV7-2, the J gene TRBJ1-1; D unclear. Germline assignment: CDR1 SGHTA and CDR2 FQGNSA. The CDR3 has 13 residues. With 7 bases removed from V and 1 base from J, the gap between germline ends came to 10 bases. The CDR3 DNA is TGTGCCAGCAACATCGGGAGGAACACTGAAGCTTTCTTT. This translates into CASNIGRNTEAFF.

This clonotype was observed a handful of times. The rearrangement uses TRBV3-1 and TRBJ1-1; D is unresolved. Germline V CDR1 and CDR2: LGHDT, YNNKEL (reference sequence). Trimming cost V 1 base and J 5 bases, with 2 bases left between them. CDR3 size: 11 residues. CDR3 DNA: TGTGCCAGCAGCCAAGGGACTGAAGCTTTCTTT. Its protein is CASSQGTEAFF.

The chain employs TRBV7-8 and TRBJ2-6; 12 nucleotides agree with TRBD2. Trimming at V came to 4 bases and at J to 4 bases, leaving 5 bases not matched to a gene. Germline-derived CDR1 and CDR2 are SGHVS and FQNEAQ. CDR3 length equals 17 residues. The CDR3 bases are TGTGCCAGCAGCTCTAGCGGGGGGGCCGACGGGGCCAACGTCCTGACTTTC. This gives the protein CASSSSGGADGANVLTF.

This clonotype has ten or more counts. Written as DNA, the CDR3 is TGTGCCAGCAGCTTAGGAGTGGTTCAGAGCTCTGGAAACACCATATATTTT. Its protein product is CASSLGVVQSSGNTIYF. The chain recombines TRBV7-8 with TRBJ1-3; no firm D call. Per germline, CDR1 SGHVS and CDR2 FQNEAQ. CDR3 length: 17 amino acids. V was trimmed by 1 base and J by 0 bases, leaving 13 bases between them.

This clonotype was counted many times. The chain couples TRBV7-9 to TRBJ2-1; D perhaps matches TRBD1 (5 bases). This CDR3 is built from 13 residues. V was shortened by 3 bases and J by 2 bases, with 5 bases between the two germline ends. CDR1 and CDR2 (germline): SEHNR, FQNEAQ (reference sequence). The DNA of the CDR3 is TGTGCCAGCAGCTTGACAGCCTACAATGAGCAGTTCTTC. Protein product: CASSLTAYNEQFF. The full variable domain, completed using reference TRBV7-9 and TRBJ2-1, is DTGVSQNPRHKITKRGQNVTFRCDPISEHNRLYWYRQTLGQGPEFLTYFQNEAQLEKSRLLSDRFSAERPKGSFSTLEIQRTEQGDSAMYLCASSLTAYNEQFFGPGTRLTVL.

This clonotype was observed a few times. This chain joins TRBV30 and TRBJ2-7; tentative D call: TRBD2 (6 bases). Looked up from germline, CDR1 is GTSNPN and CDR2 is SVGIG (reference sequence). Trimming left V 3 bases short and J 3 bases short, with 15 bases between. This CDR3 is 14 amino acids long. CDR3 in amino acids: CAWRRLGLIYEQYF. As DNA, the CDR3 is TGTGCCTGGAGAAGATTGGGACTGATCTACGAGCAGTACTTC. Using reference TRBV30 and TRBJ2-7 for the parts outside the CDR3, the full variable domain is SQTIHQWPATLVQPVGSPLSLECTVEGTSNPNLYWYRQAAGRGLQLLFYSVGIGQISSEVPQNLSASRPQDRQFILSSKKLLLSDSGFYLCAWRRLGLIYEQYFGPGTRLTVT.

Concerning this clonotype itself: One end of the junction varies from germline; a read error may be responsible. The chain recombines TRBV25-1 with TRBJ2-1, with D uncertain. Germline CDR1 and CDR2: MGHDK and SYGVNS. The CDR3 runs to 13 residues. The CDR3 nucleotides read TGTGCCAGCAGTTTTCATGGAATTGATGAGCAGCTCTTC. It codes for CASSFHGIDEQLF.

The table lists this clonotype with many counts. The chain joins TRBV10-2 to TRBJ2-7; D ambiguous. CDR3 length: 12 residues. Deletions cut 0 bases from V and 1 base from J, with 1 base between. Germline CDR1 is WSHSY and CDR2 is SAAADI. CDR3 in amino acids: CASSESSYEQYF. CDR3 bases: TGCGCCAGCAGTGAGTCTTCCTACGAGCAGTACTTC.

Of note for this clonotype: This sequence may be a read error, since a much larger clone differs from it by one base. The V and J genes are TRBV20-1 and TRBJ2-7, with TRBD2 as a possible D gene (6 bases). The CDR3 covers 13 residues. Looked up from germline, CDR1 is DFQATT and CDR2 is SNEGSKA (reference sequence). The CDR3 DNA reads as TGCAGTGCTCTGGAGGGGACCTCCTGCGAGCAGTACTTC. Encoded protein: CSALEGTSCEQYF.

This clonotype was detected ten times or more. The CDR3 bases are TGCGCCAGCAGCCTATTGACAGGGGTTAATGAAAAACTGTTTTTT. It codes for CASSLLTGVNEKLFF. This chain joins TRBV4-3 and TRBJ1-4, with 8 bases that match TRBD1. Germline V gives CDR1 LGHNA, CDR2 YSLEER. The CDR3 has 15 residues. The V gene end was trimmed by 4 bases and the J gene end by 4 bases; junction bases not matched to a gene: 5.

The sample holds many counts of this clonotype. J is TRBJ2-3 and V is TRBV20-1; 7 nucleotides match TRBD1. Trimming removed 7 bases from V and 3 bases from J; junction bases left unmatched: 7. This CDR3 is built from 13 residues. Germline V lookup: CDR1 DFQATT, CDR2 SNEGSKA (reference sequence). The CDR3 sequence is CSVGTARTDTQYF. The CDR3 nucleotides are TGCAGTGTCGGGACAGCGAGGACAGATACGCAGTATTTT.

This clonotype was counted between two and nine times. With a much larger clone just one base away, this may be a read error. The chain uses TRBV2 and TRBJ2-5; D remains unclear. Trimming took 4 bases from V and 3 from J, leaving 9 bases between them. CDR1 and CDR2 (germline): SNHLY, FYNNEI. This CDR3 comprises 13 residues. For the CDR3, the DNA is TGTGCCAGCAGTGGGGGTCAGAAAGAGACCCAGTACTTC. Protein product: CASSGGQKETQYF.

This clonotype appeared a few times. This chain joins TRBV12-5 and TRBJ1-1; TRBD1 is a possible D gene (5 bases). The CDR3 is 13 residues long. Trimming removed 4 bases at V and 6 bases at J, with 12 bases between. CDR1 and CDR2 from the germline V gene are LGHNT and FRNRAP. CDR3 bases: TGTGCTAGTGGTTCGGGACCGGTCGCTGAAGCTTTCTTT. Protein product: CASGSGPVAEAFF.

The chain employs TRBV5-6 and TRBJ2-5; D may match TRBD1 or TRBD2 (6 bases each). Germline V lookup: CDR1 SGHDT, CDR2 YYEEEE. V lost 0 bases, J lost 5 bases, and 17 bases lay in between. CDR3 length: 16 amino acids. The CDR3 nucleotides are TGTGCCAGCAGCTTGGGGGGCCCGGGGGCGCGGGAGACCCAGTACTTC. Its protein product is CASSLGGPGARETQYF.

This clonotype was seen ten or more times. The gene calls are TRBV7-9 and TRBJ2-5; 7 bases align to TRBD1. This CDR3 is 16 amino acids long. Trimming at V came to 3 bases and at J to 2 bases, leaving 9 bases not matched to a gene. Germline lookup yields CDR1 SEHNR and CDR2 FQNEAQ (reference sequence). The chain's CDR3 is CASSFRQGQGQETQYF. DNA for the CDR3: TGTGCCAGCAGCTTTCGACAGGGTCAGGGGCAAGAGACCCAGTACTTC.

This chain connects TRBV14 to TRBJ2-1, with TRBD2 identical over 12 bases. Germline V gives CDR1 SGHDN, CDR2 FVKESK. The CDR3 spans 15 residues. The CDR3: CARRLGLAGYNEQFF. The CDR3 DNA reads as TGTGCTAGACGGTTAGGACTAGCGGGGTACAATGAGCAGTTCTTC.

This clonotype has at least ten counts. The J gene is TRBJ2-3, the V gene TRBV7-9, with 10 nucleotides matching TRBD2. V was pared by 1 base and J by 0 bases, with 1 base of the junction left unmatched. The CDR3 is made up of 16 amino acids. Germline values: CDR1 SEHNR, CDR2 FQNEAQ (reference sequence). The CDR3 here is CASSLGSGGSTDTQYF. CDR3 coding DNA: TGTGCCAGCAGCTTAGGTAGCGGGGGGAGCACAGATACGCAGTATTTT.

This clonotype was recorded only once. The chain carries TRBV29-1 and TRBJ2-7, with TRBD1 as a possible D gene (6 bases). V was trimmed by 4 bases and J by 4 bases, leaving 20 bases between them. The CDR3 runs to 15 residues. Per germline, CDR1 SQVTM and CDR2 ANQGSEA. CDR3 amino acids: CSVASGTPPLYEQYF. CDR3 bases: TGCAGCGTTGCCTCCGGGACACCTCCTTTATACGAGCAGTACTTC.

The genes are TRBV20-1 and TRBJ1-1; D unclear. Germline loops: CDR1 DFQATT, CDR2 SNEGSKA (reference sequence). Trimming removed 0 bases at V and 6 bases at J, with 14 bases between. The CDR3 extends over 14 amino acids. CDR3: CSARDPGKGAEAFF. CDR3 DNA sequence: TGCAGTGCTAGAGATCCCGGGAAAGGCGCTGAAGCTTTCTTT.